The 3 T cell receptor beta chains presented below share a single source sample, sequenced in a study of OX40 agonist ivuxolimab in advanced cancers. Some clones are missing from TCRdb's copy, which holds only in-frame ones; the method was immunoSEQ multiplex PCR. The sample comprises around 86,000 clones, about 91% of which are singletons, and under 0.4% rests with the top ten. Sequenced material: CD4+ or CD8+ T cells sorted from blood, taken in a trial of the OX40 agonist ivuxolimab. The source is an adult with an advanced solid tumor such as melanoma, head and neck, liver or kidney cancer.

This chain links TRBV18 with TRBJ2-1, with TRBD2 matching 11 bases. V lost 0 bases, J lost 7 bases, and 5 bases stayed unmatched. Germline values: CDR1 KGHSH, CDR2 LQKENI. This CDR3 is built from 16 residues. The CDR3 bases are TGTGCCAGCTCACCACCGCAACTAGCGGGAGTAAATGAGCAGTTCTTC. Protein: CASSPPQLAGVNEQFF.

V gene TRBV11-3 combines with J gene TRBJ2-3, with D possibly matching TRBD2 (6 bases). V was pared by 5 bases and J by 0 bases, with 9 bases between. CDR3 length: 14 amino acids. CDR1 and CDR2 from the germline V gene are SGHNT and YENEEA. The CDR3 coding sequence is TGTGCCAGCAGCCCCGGGGGTAGCACAGATACGCAGTATTTT. This encodes CASSPGGSTDTQYF. Filled out from reference TRBV11-3 and TRBJ2-3, the complete variable domain reads EAGVVQSPRYKIIEKKQPVAFWCNPISGHNTLYWYLQNLGQGPELLIRYENEEAVDDSQLPKDRFSAERLKGVDSTLKIQPAELGDSAVYLCASSPGGSTDTQYFGPGTRLTVL.

The chain joins TRBV19 to TRBJ2-4; 9 bases agree with TRBD1. Germline V gene data show CDR1 as LNHDA and CDR2 as SQIVND (reference sequence). The J segment lost 1 base and the V segment lost 6 bases, leaving 7 bases of the junction unmatched. The CDR3 has 16 residues. The CDR3: CASSHRDRVAKNIQYF. The CDR3 DNA reads TGTGCCAGTAGCCACCGGGACAGGGTGGCCAAAAACATTCAGTACTTC.